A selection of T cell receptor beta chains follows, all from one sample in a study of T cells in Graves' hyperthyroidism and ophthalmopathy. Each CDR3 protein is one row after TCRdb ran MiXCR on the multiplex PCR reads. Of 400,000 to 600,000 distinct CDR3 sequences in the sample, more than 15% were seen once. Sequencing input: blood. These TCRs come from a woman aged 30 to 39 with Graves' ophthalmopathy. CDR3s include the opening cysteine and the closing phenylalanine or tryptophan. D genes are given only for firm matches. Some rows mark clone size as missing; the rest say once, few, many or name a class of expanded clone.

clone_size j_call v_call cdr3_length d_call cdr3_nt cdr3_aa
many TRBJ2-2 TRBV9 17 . TGTGCCAGCAGCGCCTCTGGGGTAGATCCGAACACCGGGGAGCTGTTTTTT CASSASGVDPNTGELFF
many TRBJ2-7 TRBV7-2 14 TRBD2 TGTGCCAGCAGCTCCCGACTAGCGGCCTACGAGCAGTACTTC CASSSRLAAYEQYF
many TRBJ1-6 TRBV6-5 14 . TGTGCCAGCAGTTACCAGGGGAGTAATTCACCCCTCCACTTT CASSYQGSNSPLHF
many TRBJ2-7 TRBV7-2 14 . TGTGCCAGCAGCTTAGGGTCAGCTAGTTACGAGCAGTACTTC CASSLGSASYEQYF
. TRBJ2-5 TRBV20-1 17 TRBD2 TGCAGTGCTAGACCCTGGGTAGCGGGAGGGCCGGGGGAGACCCAGTACTTC CSARPWVAGGPGETQYF
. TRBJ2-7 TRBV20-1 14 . TGCAGTGCCCACGGGACCCAACTTAACTACGAGCAGTACTTC CSAHGTQLNYEQYF
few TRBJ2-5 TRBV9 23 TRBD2 TGTGCCAGCAGCGCTTACGCCGGGACTAGCGGGAGGGCTCCGCACCCCGGACAAGAGACCCAGTACTTC CASSAYAGTSGRAPHPGQETQYF
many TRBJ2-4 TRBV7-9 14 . TGTGCCAGCAGCTTAGAATCGGAGACGGGCATTCAGTACTTC CASSLESETGIQYF
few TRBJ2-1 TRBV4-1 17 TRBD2 TGCGCCAGCAGCCACGCCGGGGGGACTAGCGTGCCCAATGAGCAGTTCTTC CASSHAGGTSVPNEQFF
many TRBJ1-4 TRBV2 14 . TGTGCCAGCTCCGCGAGCAGGGCAGGTGAAAAACTGTTTTTT CASSASRAGEKLFF
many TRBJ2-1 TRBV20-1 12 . TGCAGTGCTTATAATGGAGGCAATGAGCAGTTCTTC CSAYNGGNEQFF
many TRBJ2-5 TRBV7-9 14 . TGTGCCAGCAGCTCCTCGGGGTTTGCGGAGACCCAGTACTTC CASSSSGFAETQYF
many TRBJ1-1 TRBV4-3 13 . TGCGCCAGCAGCCACTGCCCGGGGGTCGGAGCTTTCTTT CASSHCPGVGAFF
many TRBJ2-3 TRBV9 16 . TGTGCCAGCAGCCCCCGGACTGGTTCTTTGACAGATACGCAGTATTTT CASSPRTGSLTDTQYF
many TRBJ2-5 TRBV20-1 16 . TGCAGTGCTTGGCTAGGGGTGCAGATGTACCAAGAGACCCAGTACTTC CSAWLGVQMYQETQYF
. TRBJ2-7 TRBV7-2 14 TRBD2 TGTGCCAGCAGCTTAAGCGCGGGAGGGCTGGAGCAGTACTTC CASSLSAGGLEQYF
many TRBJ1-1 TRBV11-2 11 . TGTGCCAGCAGCTTTAACGTAGAAGCTTTCTTT CASSFNVEAFF
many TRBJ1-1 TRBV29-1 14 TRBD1 TGCAGCGTTGTCCTGGGACAGGGGGCGGGGGAAGCTTTCTTT CSVVLGQGAGEAFF
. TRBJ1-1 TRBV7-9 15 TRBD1 TGTGCCAGCAGCTCGTTGACAGGGGTGAACACTGAAGCTTTCTTT CASSSLTGVNTEAFF
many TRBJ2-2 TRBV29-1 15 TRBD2 TGCAGCGTTGCTACTAGCGCAGAATTGGTGGGGGAGCTGTTTTTT CSVATSAELVGELFF
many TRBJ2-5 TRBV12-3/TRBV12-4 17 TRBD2 TGTGCCAGCAGTTTACGGGGACTAGCGGGACCCAGTGAGACCCAGTACTTC CASSLRGLAGPSETQYF
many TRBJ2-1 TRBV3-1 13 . TGTGCCAGCAGCCAAGTCGAGGGGTCTGAGCAGTTCTTC CASSQVEGSEQFF
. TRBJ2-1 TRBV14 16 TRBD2 TGTGCCAGCAGCCAAGATAAACTAGCGGGAGGAGGGGAGCAGTTCTTC CASSQDKLAGGGEQFF
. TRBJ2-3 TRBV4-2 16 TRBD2 TGTGCCAGCAGCCAAGGACTAGCGGGAGCGCGGGATACGCAGTATTTT CASSQGLAGARDTQYF
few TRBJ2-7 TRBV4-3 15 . TGCGCCAGCAGCCAAGATAGGGACATCTCCTACGAGCAGTACTTC CASSQDRDISYEQYF
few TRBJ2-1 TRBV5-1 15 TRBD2 TGCGCCAGCAGCTTACTAGCGGAGTCCTACAATGAGCAGTTCTTC CASSLLAESYNEQFF
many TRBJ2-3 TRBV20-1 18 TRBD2 TGCAGTGCTAGAGGATGGTATCTAAAGACTAGCGGGAGTGATACGCAGTATTTT CSARGWYLKTSGSDTQYF
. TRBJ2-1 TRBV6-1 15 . TGTGCCAGCAGTGGGGGGAGGGACTTCAGGGGCGAGCAGTTCTTC CASSGGRDFRGEQFF
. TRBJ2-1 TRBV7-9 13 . TGTGCCAGCAGCTTAATGATGGGCAATGAGCAGTTCTTC CASSLMMGNEQFF
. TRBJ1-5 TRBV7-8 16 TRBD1 TGTGCCAGCAGCTTAGCGGGGACAGGCTCGGGACAGCCCCAGCATTTT CASSLAGTGSGQPQHF
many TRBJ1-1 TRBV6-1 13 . TGTGCCACCAGCCCCCCGGGGGACACTGAAGCTTTCTTT CATSPPGDTEAFF
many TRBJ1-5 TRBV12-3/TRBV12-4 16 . TGTGCCAGCAGTTTCATTGGGACAATTAGCAATCAGCCCCAGCATTTT CASSFIGTISNQPQHF